This entry lists 14 T cell receptor beta chains sequenced from one sample in a study of cytomegalovirus exposure and HLA in healthy donors. Primers for the PCR totalled 60 Vbeta and 13 Jbeta. Assay: immunoSEQ multiplex PCR; the TCRdb copy retains only in-frame clones and omits some. The repertoire holds 150,000 to 200,000 clones, with 60% to 85% as singletons. The specimen was PBMCs. The receptor source for this set is a middle-aged woman in good health and CMV-seronegative.

V and J are TRBV9 and TRBJ2-5; 12 nucleotides agree with TRBD1. Germline values: CDR1 SGDLS, CDR2 YYNGEE. The CDR3 length is 14 residues. J lost 0 bases, V lost 8 bases, and 2 bases had no gene match. The CDR3 DNA sequence: TGTGCCAGAGGGGACAGGGGGCACCAAGAGACCCAGTACTTC. Residues: CARGDRGHQETQYF.

This clone was observed a few times. The chain carries TRBV18 and TRBJ1-2; possible D gene TRBD1, 5 bases. Germline CDR1 KGHSH, CDR2 LQKENI. The CDR3 consists of 17 residues. Deletions cut 6 bases from V and 2 bases from J, with 22 bases between. The CDR3 DNA reads as TGTGCCAGCTCCATCTCTGGTTCGGCAGGGCCCAACTATGGCTACACCTTC. Encoded protein: CASSISGSAGPNYGYTF.

The V call is TRBV7-9, the J call TRBJ2-5, with TRBD2 matching over 14 bases. Germline V gives CDR1 SEHNR, CDR2 FQNEAQ (reference sequence). The CDR3 has 19 residues. V was clipped by 5 bases and J by 5 bases; unmatched bases: 16. CDR3 loop: CASSRYGGLAGEDRETQYF. The CDR3 DNA reads as TGTGCCAGCAGCCGCTATGGGGGACTAGCGGGAGAGGACCGTGAGACCCAGTACTTC.

This chain joins TRBV7-8 and TRBJ2-1; TRBD2 matches at 14 bases. V dropped 5 bases and J dropped 0; count of bases not matched to a gene: 6. The CDR3 loop spans 18 amino acids. CDR1 and CDR2 from the germline V gene are SGHVS and FQNEAQ. This chain's CDR3 is CASSPTGLAGGSYNEQFF. CDR3 sequence (DNA): TGTGCCAGCAGCCCGACCGGACTAGCGGGGGGCTCCTACAATGAGCAGTTCTTC.

This clone was found a few times. V usage is TRBV30 and J usage is TRBJ1-1; a possible D gene is TRBD1 (5 bases). This CDR3 has 13 amino acids. Germline V gene sequence: CDR1 GTSNPN, CDR2 SVGIG (reference sequence). Deletions cut 0 bases from V and 5 bases from J, with 10 bases between. CDR3 residues: CAWSVSGRTEAFF. CDR3 DNA sequence: TGTGCCTGGAGTGTCTCAGGGCGGACTGAAGCTTTCTTT.

This chain connects TRBV6-1 to TRBJ1-5; D perhaps matches TRBD1 (6 bases). Germline CDR1 MNHNS, CDR2 SASEGT. This CDR3 comprises 15 residues. Trimming pared 6 bases from V and 0 bases from J, leaving 12 bases between. This chain's CDR3 is CASRPGHNSNQPQHF. CDR3 nucleotide sequence: TGTGCCAGCAGGCCGGGACACAATAGCAATCAGCCCCAGCATTTT.

The V gene is TRBV18, the J gene TRBJ2-7; D is perhaps TRBD2 (5 bases). The CDR3 is 13 residues long. V was shortened by 3 bases and J by 9 bases, with 15 bases between the two germline ends. Germline V gene lookup returns CDR1 KGHSH and CDR2 LQKENI. CDR3 protein: CASSPTGSFGQYF. The CDR3 region has the DNA TGTGCCAGCTCACCCACGGGATCCTTCGGGCAGTACTTC.

A note on this clone: The same CDR3 arises from other DNA sequences in this sample as well. This chain connects TRBV7-2 to TRBJ1-4; 8 positions agree with TRBD1. CDR1 SGHTA and CDR2 FQGNSA come from the germline V gene. The CDR3 is 18 amino acids. Losses at the gene ends were 5 bases for V and 7 bases for J; bases not matched to a gene: 18. CDR3 amino acids: CASSQRGSGGRIGEKLFF. DNA for the CDR3: TGTGCCAGCAGCCAACGGGGGTCAGGGGGCCGTATTGGTGAAAAACTGTTTTTT.

The CDR3 protein is CASSPRQPRENNEQFF. CDR3 DNA sequence: TGTGCCAGCTCACCGCGGCAGCCGCGTGAAAACAATGAGCAGTTCTTC. The chain uses TRBV18 and TRBJ2-1, with D unclear. Germline CDR1 is KGHSH and CDR2 is LQKENI. This CDR3 has 16 amino acids. V lost 3 bases to trimming and J lost 5 bases, with 17 bases between them.

The chain joins TRBV15 to TRBJ2-3, with D possibly being TRBD1 (6 bases). This CDR3 is built from 14 residues. Trimming shortened V by 1 base and J by 5 bases, and 10 bases separated the two germline ends. In germline, CDR1 is LNHNV, CDR2 YYDKDF (reference sequence). The CDR3 here is CATSRVGGLDTQYF. The CDR3 coding sequence is TGTGCCACCAGCAGAGTAGGGGGTCTAGATACGCAGTATTTT.

This chain joins TRBV7-8 and TRBJ1-5; 10 bases map to TRBD1. V lost 4 bases and J lost 1; bases outside the gene matches: 1. The CDR3 loop spans 15 amino acids. The germline V gene encodes CDR1 SGHVS and CDR2 FQNEAQ. The CDR3 here is CASSWDRGSNQPQHF. CDR3 sequence (DNA): TGTGCCAGCAGCTGGGACAGGGGCAGCAATCAGCCCCAGCATTTT.

The chain uses TRBV10-2 and TRBJ1-1; D may be TRBD1 (6 bases). The CDR3 length is 14 residues. V was shortened by 10 bases and J by 2 bases, with 17 bases between the two germline ends. Germline V gene lookup returns CDR1 WSHSY and CDR2 SAAADI. CDR3 bases: TGCGCCATCTTACCAACAGGGATCAACACTGAAGCTTTCTTT. Its translation: CAILPTGINTEAFF.

V and J are TRBV5-5 and TRBJ1-2; D may be TRBD1 (6 bases). Germline V gives CDR1 SGHKS, CDR2 YYEKEE (reference sequence). This CDR3 spans 16 amino acids. Trimming removed 4 bases at V and 4 bases at J, with 20 bases between. As DNA, the CDR3 is TGTGCCAGCAGCCTCGGGGGCAGCGGCGGGGGCTATGGCTACACCTTC. Translated: CASSLGGSGGGYGYTF.

The rearrangement links TRBV30 to TRBJ2-1, with 15 bases fitting TRBD2. This CDR3 has 15 amino acids. After removal of 2 bases from V and 10 bases from J, the junction contained 6 bases not matched to a gene. Germline assignment: CDR1 GTSNPN and CDR2 SVGIG (reference sequence). This CDR3 is CAWSTGLAGGDEQFF. The CDR3 DNA sequence: TGTGCCTGGAGTACAGGACTAGCGGGAGGGGACGAGCAGTTCTTC.